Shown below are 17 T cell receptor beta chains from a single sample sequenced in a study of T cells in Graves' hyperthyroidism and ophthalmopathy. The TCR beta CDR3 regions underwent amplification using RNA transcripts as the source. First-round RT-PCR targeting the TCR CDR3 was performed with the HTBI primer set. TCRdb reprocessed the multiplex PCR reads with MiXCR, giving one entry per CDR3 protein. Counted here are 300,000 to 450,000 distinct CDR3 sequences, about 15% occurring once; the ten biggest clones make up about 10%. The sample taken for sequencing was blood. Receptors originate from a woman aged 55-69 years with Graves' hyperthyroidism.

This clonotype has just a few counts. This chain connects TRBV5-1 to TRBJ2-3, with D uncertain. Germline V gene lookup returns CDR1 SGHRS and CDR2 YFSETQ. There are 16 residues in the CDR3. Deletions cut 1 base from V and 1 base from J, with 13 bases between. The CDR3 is CASSLSLDPRTDTQYF. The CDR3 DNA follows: TGCGCCAGCAGCTTGTCCCTGGACCCGCGCACAGATACGCAGTATTTT. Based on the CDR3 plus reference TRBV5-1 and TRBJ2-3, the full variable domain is KAGVTQTPRYLIKTRGQQVTLSCSPISGHRSVSWYQQTPGQGLQFLFEYFSETQRNKGNFPGRFSGRQFSNSRSEMNVSTLELGDSALYLCASSLSLDPRTDTQYFGPGTRLTVL.

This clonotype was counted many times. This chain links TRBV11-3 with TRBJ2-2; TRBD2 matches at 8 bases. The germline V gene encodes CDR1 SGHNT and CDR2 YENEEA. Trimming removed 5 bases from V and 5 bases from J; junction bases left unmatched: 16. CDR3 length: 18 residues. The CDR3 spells CASSVIRRGGLGTGELFF. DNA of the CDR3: TGTGCCAGCAGCGTTATAAGGAGGGGGGGACTAGGGACCGGGGAGCTGTTTTTT.

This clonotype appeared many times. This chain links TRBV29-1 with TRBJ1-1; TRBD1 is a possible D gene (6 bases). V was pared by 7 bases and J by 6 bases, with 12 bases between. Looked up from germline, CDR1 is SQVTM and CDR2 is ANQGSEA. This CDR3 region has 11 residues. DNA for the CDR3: TGCAGCGCCTACAGGGCCCCTGAAGCTTTCTTT. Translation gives CSAYRAPEAFF.

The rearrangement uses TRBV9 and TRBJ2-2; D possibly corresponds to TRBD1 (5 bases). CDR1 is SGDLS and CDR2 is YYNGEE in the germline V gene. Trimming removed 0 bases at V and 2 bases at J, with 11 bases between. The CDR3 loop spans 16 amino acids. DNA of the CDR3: TGTGCCAGCAGCGTAGCGTCCGGACACAACACCGGGGAGCTGTTTTTT. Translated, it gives CASSVASGHNTGELFF.

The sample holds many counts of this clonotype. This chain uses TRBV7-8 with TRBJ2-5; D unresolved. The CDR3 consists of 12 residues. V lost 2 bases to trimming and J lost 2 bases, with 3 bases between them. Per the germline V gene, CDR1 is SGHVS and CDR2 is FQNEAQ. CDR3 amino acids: CASSLYQETQYF. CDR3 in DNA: TGTGCCAGCAGCTTATATCAAGAGACCCAGTACTTC.

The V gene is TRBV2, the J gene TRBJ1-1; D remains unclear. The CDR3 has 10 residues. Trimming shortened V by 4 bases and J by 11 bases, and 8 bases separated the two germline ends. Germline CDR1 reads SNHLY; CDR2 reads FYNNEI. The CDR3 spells CASSALRAFF. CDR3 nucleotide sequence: TGTGCCAGCAGTGCCCTACGGGCTTTCTTT.

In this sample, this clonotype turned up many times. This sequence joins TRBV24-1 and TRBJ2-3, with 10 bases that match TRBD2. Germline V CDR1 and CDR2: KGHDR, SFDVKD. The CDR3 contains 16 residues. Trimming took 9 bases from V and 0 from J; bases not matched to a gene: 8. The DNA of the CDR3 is TGTGCCACCGGAGGTAGCGGGAGGTCCAGCACAGATACGCAGTATTTT. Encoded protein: CATGGSGRSSTDTQYF.

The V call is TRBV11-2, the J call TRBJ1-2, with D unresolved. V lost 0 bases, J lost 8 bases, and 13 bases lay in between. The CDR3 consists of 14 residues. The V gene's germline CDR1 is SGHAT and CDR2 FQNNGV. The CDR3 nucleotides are TGTGCCAGCAGCTTAGATGCGTCCTTGAGGGGCTACACCTTC. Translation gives CASSLDASLRGYTF.

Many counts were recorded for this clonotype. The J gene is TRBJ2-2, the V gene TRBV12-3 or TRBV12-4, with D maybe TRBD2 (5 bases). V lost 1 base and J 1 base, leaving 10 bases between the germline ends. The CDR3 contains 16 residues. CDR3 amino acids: CASSLGASRNTGELFF. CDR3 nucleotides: TGTGCCAGCAGTTTAGGGGCTAGCAGGAACACCGGGGAGCTGTTTTTT.

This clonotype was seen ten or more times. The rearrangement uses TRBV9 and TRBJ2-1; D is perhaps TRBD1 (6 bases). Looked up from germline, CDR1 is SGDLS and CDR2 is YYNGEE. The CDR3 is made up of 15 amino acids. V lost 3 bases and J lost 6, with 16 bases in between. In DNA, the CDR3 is TGTGCCAGCAGCGCAATCGGGACACCGCCCAATGAGCAGTTCTTC. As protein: CASSAIGTPPNEQFF.

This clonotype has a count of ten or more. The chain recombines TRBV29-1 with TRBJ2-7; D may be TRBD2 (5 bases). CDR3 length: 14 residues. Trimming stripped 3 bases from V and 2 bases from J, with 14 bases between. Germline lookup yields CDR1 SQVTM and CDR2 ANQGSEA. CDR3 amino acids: CSVEFPGRTYEQYF. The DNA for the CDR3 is TGCAGCGTTGAGTTCCCGGGGAGAACCTACGAGCAGTACTTC.

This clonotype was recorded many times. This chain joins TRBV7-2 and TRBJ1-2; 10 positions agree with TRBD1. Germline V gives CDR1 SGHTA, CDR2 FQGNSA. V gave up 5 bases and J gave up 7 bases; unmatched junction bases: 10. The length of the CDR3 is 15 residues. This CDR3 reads CASSLGGTGAFGYTF. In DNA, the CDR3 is TGTGCCAGCAGCCTTGGGGGGACAGGGGCCTTTGGCTACACCTTC.

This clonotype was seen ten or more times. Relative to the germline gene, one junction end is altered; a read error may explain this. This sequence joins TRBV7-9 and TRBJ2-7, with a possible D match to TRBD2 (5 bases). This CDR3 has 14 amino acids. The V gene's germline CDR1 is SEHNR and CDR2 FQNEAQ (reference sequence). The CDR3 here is CAGSLAQFPYEQYF. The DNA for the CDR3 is TGTGCCGGCAGCTTAGCGCAGTTCCCCTACGAGCAGTACTTC.

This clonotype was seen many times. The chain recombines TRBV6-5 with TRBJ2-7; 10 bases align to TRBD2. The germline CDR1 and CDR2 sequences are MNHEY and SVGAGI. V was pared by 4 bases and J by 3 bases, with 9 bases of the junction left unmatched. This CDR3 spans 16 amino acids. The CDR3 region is CASSFSSGGVSYEQYF. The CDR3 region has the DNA TGTGCCAGCAGTTTCTCAAGCGGGGGGGTCAGCTACGAGCAGTACTTC.

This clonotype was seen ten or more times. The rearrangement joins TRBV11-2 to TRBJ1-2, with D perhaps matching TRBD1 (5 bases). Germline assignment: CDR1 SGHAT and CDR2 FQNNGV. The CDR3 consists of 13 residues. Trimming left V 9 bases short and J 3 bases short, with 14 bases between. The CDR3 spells CARLYRRDYGYTF. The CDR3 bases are TGTGCCAGGCTTTACAGGAGGGACTATGGCTACACCTTC. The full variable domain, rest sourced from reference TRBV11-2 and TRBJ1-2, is EAGVAQSPRYKIIEKRQSVAFWCNPISGHATLYWYQQILGQGPKLLIQFQNNGVVDDSQLPKDRFSAERLKGVDSTLKIQPAKLEDSAVYLCARLYRRDYGYTFGSGTRLTVV.

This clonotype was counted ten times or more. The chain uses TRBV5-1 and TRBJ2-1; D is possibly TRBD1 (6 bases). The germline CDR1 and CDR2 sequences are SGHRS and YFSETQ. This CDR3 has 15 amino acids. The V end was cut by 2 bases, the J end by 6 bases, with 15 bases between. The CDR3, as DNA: TGCGCCAGCAGCTTTAATAACCCCAGGGGCAATGAGCAGTTCTTC. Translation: CASSFNNPRGNEQFF.

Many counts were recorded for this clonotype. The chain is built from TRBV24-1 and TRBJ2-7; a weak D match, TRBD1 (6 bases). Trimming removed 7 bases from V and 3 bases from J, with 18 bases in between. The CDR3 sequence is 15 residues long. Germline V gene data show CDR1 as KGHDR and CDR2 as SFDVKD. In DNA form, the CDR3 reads TGTGCCACCAGCGGGGCACAGGGCCGGGGCTACGAGCAGTACTTC. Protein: CATSGAQGRGYEQYF.